This paragraph covers one TCR beta chain sequence. Its cognate antigen is unknown. These data are taken from a study of cytomegalovirus exposure and HLA in healthy donors. Study-wide results and limits: CMV serostatus was the sole immune exposure information available.

The germline V gene encodes CDR1 SGHVS and CDR2 FNYEAQ. The CDR3 contains 15 residues. Primers: 60 Vbeta forward and 13 Jbeta reverse. Clones were sequenced by immunoSEQ multiplex PCR, and TCRdb holds only the in-frame ones, with some missing. The repertoire has 110,000 to 150,000 clones, 84% of them found once; the top ten carry almost 2.5%. The chain carries TRBV7-6 and TRBJ2-5; TRBD1 matches at 8 bases. The tail of the sequence fits TRBJ2-7 better, so the J call may be wrong. Sequences were obtained from PBMCs. This clonotype originated in a boy between 2 and 10 years old in good health and CMV-seronegative. CDR3 protein: CASSSTGTGAYEQYF. CDR3 DNA: TGTGCCAGCAGCTCGACGGGGACAGGCGCCTACGAGCAGTACTTC.